This T cell receptor (beta chain) was sequenced for a study of shared clonotypes between healthy human individuals. Whole-study findings and limits: Represented genetic and exposure-history diversity was restricted by having few donors.

A deep-level run was used for the assay. Sequencing used immunoSEQ multiplex PCR; TCRdb keeps in-frame clones, though not all of them. The sample contains 550,000 to 600,000 clones, around 78% of which appear only once. Comments on this clone: The antigen is undetermined.

The V end was cut by 6 bases, the J end by 2 bases, with 14 bases between. The germline CDR1 and CDR2 sequences are WSHSY and SAAADI. This CDR3 spans 14 amino acids. The sequencing sample was made of PBMCs. V gene TRBV10-2 combines with J gene TRBJ2-7; D is perhaps TRBD1 (5 bases). This clonotype originated in a woman in her thirties or forties in good health. Some clones in this sample may be carry-over from other donors' samples. The CDR3 region is CASRHQGMPYEQYF. The CDR3, as DNA: TGCGCCAGCAGACATCAGGGAATGCCCTACGAGCAGTACTTC.